This TCR beta chain was recovered during a study of OX40 agonist ivuxolimab in advanced cancers. Germline CDR1 is KGHSH and CDR2 is LQKENI. CDR3 length: 15 residues. Trimming at V came to 5 bases and at J to 7 bases, leaving 4 bases not matched to a gene. Sequencing was performed with immunoSEQ multiplex PCR; in TCRdb, only in-frame clones are kept and a portion is missing. The sample gives tens of thousands of clones, less than 95% of which show up once; more than 13% is in the top ten. The rearrangement joins TRBV18 to TRBJ2-1, with 14 bases aligning to TRBD2. The source is an adult with an advanced solid tumor such as melanoma, head and neck, liver or kidney cancer. The material sequenced was CD4+ or CD8+ T cells sorted from blood, taken in a trial of the OX40 agonist ivuxolimab. The CDR3 loop reads CASSFGTSGSNEQFF. Written as DNA, the CDR3 is TGTGCCAGCTCATTCGGGACTAGCGGGAGTAATGAGCAGTTCTTC.